This T cell receptor beta chain was sequenced in a study of blood T cell repertoires in COVID-19. Across the study: COVID-19 samples from acute and convalescent phases originated in the United States, Italy and Spain. From T cells, B-cell-depleted T cells, or PBMCs came the material, which was cDNA or gDNA.

This clone was seen a handful of times. As processed by the authors: Reference gene primer amplification in the assay estimated nucleated cell counts. The assay was immunoSEQ multiplex PCR, and TCRdb's table has in-frame clones only and misses some. V, J and clone size are taken as reported in that table, and D and trimming were inferred from the DNA itself. The table includes just over 70,000 clones, roughly 80% detected once. There are 15 residues in the CDR3. Germline V CDR1 and CDR2: KGHSH, LQKENI. Trimming removed 3 bases from V and 2 bases from J, with 12 bases in between. This chain uses TRBV18 with TRBJ2-3, with D possibly being TRBD2 (5 bases). The clonotype comes from a man aged 70-80 years who had recovered from COVID-19. Sequences were obtained from peripheral blood. Here the CDR3 DNA reads TGTGCCAGCTCACCCGGGCTAGCAGACACAGATACGCAGTATTTT. Translated, it gives CASSPGLADTDTQYF.